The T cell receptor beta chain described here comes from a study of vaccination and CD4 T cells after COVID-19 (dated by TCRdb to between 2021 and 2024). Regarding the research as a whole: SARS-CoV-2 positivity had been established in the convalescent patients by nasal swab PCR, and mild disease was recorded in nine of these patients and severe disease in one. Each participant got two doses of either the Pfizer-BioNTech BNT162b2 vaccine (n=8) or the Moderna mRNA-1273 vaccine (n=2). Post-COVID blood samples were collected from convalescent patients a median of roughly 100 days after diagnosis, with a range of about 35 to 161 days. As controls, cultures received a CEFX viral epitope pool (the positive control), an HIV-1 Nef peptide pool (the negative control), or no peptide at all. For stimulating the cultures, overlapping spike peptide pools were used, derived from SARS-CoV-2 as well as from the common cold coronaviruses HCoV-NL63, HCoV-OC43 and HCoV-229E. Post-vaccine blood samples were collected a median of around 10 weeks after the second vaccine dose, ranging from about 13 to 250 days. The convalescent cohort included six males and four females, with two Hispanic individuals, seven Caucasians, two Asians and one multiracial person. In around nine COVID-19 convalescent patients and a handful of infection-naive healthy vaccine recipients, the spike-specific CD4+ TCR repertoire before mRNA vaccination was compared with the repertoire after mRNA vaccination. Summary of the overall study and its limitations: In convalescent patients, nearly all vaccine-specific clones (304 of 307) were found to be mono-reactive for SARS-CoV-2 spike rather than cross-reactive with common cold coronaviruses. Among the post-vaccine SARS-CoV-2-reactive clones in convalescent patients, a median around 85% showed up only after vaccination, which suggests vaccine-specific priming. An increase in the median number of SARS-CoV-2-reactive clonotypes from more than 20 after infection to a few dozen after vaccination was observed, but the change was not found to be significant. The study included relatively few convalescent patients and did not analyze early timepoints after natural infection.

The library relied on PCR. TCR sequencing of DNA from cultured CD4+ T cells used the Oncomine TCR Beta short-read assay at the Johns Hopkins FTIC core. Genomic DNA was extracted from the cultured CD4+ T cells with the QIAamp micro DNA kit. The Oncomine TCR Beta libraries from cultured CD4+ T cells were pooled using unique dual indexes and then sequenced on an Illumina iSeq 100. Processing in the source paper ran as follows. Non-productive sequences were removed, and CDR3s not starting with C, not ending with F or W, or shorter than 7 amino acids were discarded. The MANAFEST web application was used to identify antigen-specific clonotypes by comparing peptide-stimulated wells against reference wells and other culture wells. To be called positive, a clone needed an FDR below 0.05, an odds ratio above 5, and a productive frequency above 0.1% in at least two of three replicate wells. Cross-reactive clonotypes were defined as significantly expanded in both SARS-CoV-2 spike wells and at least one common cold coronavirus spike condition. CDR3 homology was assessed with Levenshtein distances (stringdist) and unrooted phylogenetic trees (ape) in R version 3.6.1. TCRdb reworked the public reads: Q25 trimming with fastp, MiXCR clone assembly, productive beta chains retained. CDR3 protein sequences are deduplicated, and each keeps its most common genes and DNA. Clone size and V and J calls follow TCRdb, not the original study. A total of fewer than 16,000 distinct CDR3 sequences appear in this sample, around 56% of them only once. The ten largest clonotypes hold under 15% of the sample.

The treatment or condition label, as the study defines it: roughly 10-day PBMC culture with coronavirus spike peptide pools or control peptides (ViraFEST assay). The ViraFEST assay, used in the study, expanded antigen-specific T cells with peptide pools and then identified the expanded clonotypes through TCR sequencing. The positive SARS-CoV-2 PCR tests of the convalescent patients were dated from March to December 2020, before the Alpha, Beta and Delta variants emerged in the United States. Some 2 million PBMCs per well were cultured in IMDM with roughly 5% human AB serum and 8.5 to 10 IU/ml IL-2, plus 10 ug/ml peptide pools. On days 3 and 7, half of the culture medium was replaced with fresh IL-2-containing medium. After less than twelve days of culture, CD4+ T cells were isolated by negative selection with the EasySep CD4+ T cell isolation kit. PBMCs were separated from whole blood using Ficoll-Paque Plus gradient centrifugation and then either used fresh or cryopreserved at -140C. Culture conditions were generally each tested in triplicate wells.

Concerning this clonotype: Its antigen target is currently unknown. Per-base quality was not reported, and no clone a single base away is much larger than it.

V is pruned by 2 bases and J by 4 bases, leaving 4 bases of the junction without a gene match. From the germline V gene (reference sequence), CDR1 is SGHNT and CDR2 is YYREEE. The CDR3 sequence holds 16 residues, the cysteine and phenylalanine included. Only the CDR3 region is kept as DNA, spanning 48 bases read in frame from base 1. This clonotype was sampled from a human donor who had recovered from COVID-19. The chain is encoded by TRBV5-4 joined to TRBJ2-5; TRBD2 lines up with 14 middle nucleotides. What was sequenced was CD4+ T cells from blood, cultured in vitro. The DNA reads TGTGCCAGCAGCTTAGGACTAGCGGGGGGCTTAGAGACCCAGTACTTC. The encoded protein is CASSLGLAGGLETQYF.